What follows are 9 T cell receptor beta chains derived from one specimen sequenced in a study of T cell repertoires in cytomegalovirus infection. These receptors lack a known antigen. TCRdb reprocessed the reads with MiXCR, giving one entry per CDR3 protein. The data contain about a million distinct CDR3 sequences, approximately 31% of them singletons. Sample: cultured CD8+ T cells from PBMCs, taken from culture after CMV antigen stimulation. The receptors come from a human donor in good health (CMV status not recorded). Some clones in this sample may be carry-over from other donors' samples.

This clonotype was seen only a few times. CDR3 nucleotide sequence: TGTGCCAGCAGTTTTTCTTCGGGGCCTGGACCCTACGAGCAGTACTTC. It translates to CASSFSSGPGPYEQYF. This sequence joins TRBV27 and TRBJ2-7, with D perhaps matching TRBD1 or TRBD2 (5 bases each). The CDR3 is made up of 16 amino acids. Germline V CDR1 and CDR2: MNHEY, SMNVEV (reference sequence). V lost 3 bases, J lost 2 bases, and 17 bases lay in between.

The rearrangement links TRBV13 to TRBJ2-7; D unclear. The germline V gene has CDR1 PRHDT and CDR2 FYEKMQ (reference sequence). This CDR3 comprises 14 residues. V shed 3 bases and J shed 3 bases, with 12 bases lying between them. This chain's CDR3 is CASSFDGANYEQYF. The CDR3 DNA reads TGTGCCAGCAGCTTCGACGGAGCCAACTACGAGCAGTACTTC.

This clonotype turned up a few times. J is TRBJ2-7 and V is TRBV10-3, with unresolved D. The CDR3 length is 12 residues. V gave up 10 bases and J gave up 3 bases, with 13 bases separating them. Germline V lookup: CDR1 ENHRY, CDR2 SYGVKD. CDR3 loop: CATLGGNYEQYF. The CDR3 nucleotides read TGTGCCACCCTTGGCGGTAACTACGAGCAGTACTTC.

The chain recombines TRBV29-1 with TRBJ1-1; tentatively, D is TRBD1 (6 bases). This CDR3 has 14 residues. Trimming shortened V by 3 bases and J by 1 base, and 12 bases separated the two germline ends. Germline-derived CDR1 and CDR2 are SQVTM and ANQGSEA. The CDR3 coding sequence is TGCAGCGTTGAGGACCAGGGGTGGAACACTGAAGCTTTCTTT. As protein: CSVEDQGWNTEAFF.

Worth noting for this clonotype: With a much larger clone just one base away, this may be a read error. This chain connects TRBV11-2 to TRBJ2-1, with TRBD2 identical over 13 bases. CDR1 SGHAT and CDR2 FQNNGV come from the germline V gene. The CDR3 runs 16 residues. Losses at the gene ends were 0 bases for V and 4 bases for J; bases not matched to a gene: 0. CDR3 nucleotide sequence: TGTGCCAGCAGCTTAGAGACTAGCGGGGGGTACAATGAGCAGTTCTTC. Protein sequence: CASSLETSGGYNEQFF.

This clonotype was seen more than once but under ten times. V is TRBV7-8 and J is TRBJ2-7; the D gene is possibly TRBD1 (6 bases). CDR3 length: 16 amino acids. Germline values: CDR1 SGHVS, CDR2 FQNEAQ. Trimming cost V 5 bases and J 0 bases, with 17 bases left between them. CDR3 residues: CASSPRGTRSSYEQYV. The CDR3, as DNA: TGTGCCAGCAGCCCCAGGGGCACCAGGAGCTCCTACGAGCAGTACGTC.

This clonotype was seen ten or more times. The genes are TRBV7-8 and TRBJ2-7; TRBD1 matches 11 bases. Germline-derived CDR1 and CDR2 are SGHVS and FQNEAQ. Germline trimming cut 5 bases from V and 7 bases from J; bases unmatched to any gene: 13. The CDR3 spans 16 residues. The CDR3 DNA reads TGTGCCAGCAGCCCAATTGGGACAGGGGGACTGTCAGAGCAGTACTTC. It specifies CASSPIGTGGLSEQYF.

This chain connects TRBV25-1 to TRBJ2-1; tentative D call: TRBD2 (6 bases). This CDR3 is built from 16 residues. The germline V gene encodes CDR1 MGHDK and CDR2 SYGVNS. V shed 5 bases and J shed 6 bases, with 20 bases lying between them. The CDR3 region is CASSKLADLLGNEQFF. The CDR3 nucleotides read TGTGCCAGCAGTAAGTTAGCGGACCTGCTCGGCAATGAGCAGTTCTTC.

This chain connects TRBV10-3 to TRBJ1-2, with D unclear. Per the germline V gene, CDR1 is ENHRY and CDR2 is SYGVKD. V lost 4 bases to trimming and J lost 3 bases, with 6 bases between them. CDR3 size: 12 residues. The CDR3 region has the DNA TGTGCCATCAGTGTCGGGGACTATGGCTACACCTTC. Translated, it gives CAISVGDYGYTF.